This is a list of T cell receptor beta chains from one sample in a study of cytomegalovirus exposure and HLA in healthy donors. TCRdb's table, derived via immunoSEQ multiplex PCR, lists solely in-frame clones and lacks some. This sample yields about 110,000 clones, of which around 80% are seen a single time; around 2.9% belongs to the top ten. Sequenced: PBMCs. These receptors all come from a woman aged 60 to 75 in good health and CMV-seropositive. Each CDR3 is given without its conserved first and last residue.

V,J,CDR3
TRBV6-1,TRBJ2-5,ASRVWTGKETQY
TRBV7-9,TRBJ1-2,ASSAQGNGGYT
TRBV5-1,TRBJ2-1,ASSQAEGGSSYNEQF
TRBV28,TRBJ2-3,ASNPSGLAGTDTQY
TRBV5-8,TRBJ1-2,ASSLESSYGYT
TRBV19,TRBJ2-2,ASRYGSNTGELF
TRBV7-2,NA,ASSRIAGGAYEQY
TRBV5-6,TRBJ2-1,ASSLEGLVAHEQF
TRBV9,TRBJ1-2,ASSAQGENYGYT
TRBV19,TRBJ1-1,ASSPRGLHKNTEAF
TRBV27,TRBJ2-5,ASSPTGLAGEETQY
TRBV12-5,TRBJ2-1,ASGSGQGFGEQF
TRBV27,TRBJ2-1,ASSFSIGGRFYEQF
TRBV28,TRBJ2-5,ASSVPRQGKETQY
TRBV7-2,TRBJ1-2,ASSLGGHQGGGYT
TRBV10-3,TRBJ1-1,AINTEAPVFGTGEKCRDTEAF
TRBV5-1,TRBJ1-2,ASSLAGEYGYT
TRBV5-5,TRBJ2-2,ASSAGTGITGELF
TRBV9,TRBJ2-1,ASSAGPGTSGSGEQF
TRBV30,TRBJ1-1,AWRWGVTEAF
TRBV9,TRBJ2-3,ASRSGDRSTDTQY
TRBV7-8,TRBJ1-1,ASSLALRNTEAF
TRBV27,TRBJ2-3,ASSPPGGTQY
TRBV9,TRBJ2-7,ASSAGTSGTTYEQY
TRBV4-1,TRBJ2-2,ASSQGLAGGELF
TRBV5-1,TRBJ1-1,ASSLDRGRRSEAF
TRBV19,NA,ASSTYLGTGYEQY
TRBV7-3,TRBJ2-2,ASSLNTASNTGELF
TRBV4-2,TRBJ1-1,ASSQAAGDARNTEAF
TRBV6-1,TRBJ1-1,ASSEARGWDTEAF
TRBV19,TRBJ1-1,ASSGFGETEAF
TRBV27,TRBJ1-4,ASSLYGEGATNEKLF
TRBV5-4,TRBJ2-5,ASSPGGQGVLRRETQY
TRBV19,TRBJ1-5,ASSTGTGGLKQPQH
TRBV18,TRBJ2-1,ASSPPIRDEQF
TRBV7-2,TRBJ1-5,ASSFRDRSYQPQH
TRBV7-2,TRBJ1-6,ASSSTGENSPLH
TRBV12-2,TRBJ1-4,ASRLIGGGRVFGWGKLF
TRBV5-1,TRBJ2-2,ASGLTANTGELF
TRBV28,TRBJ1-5,ASSVSGTGGNQPQH
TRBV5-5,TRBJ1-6,ASSSNRVHNSPLH
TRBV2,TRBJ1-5,ASSGDNSNQPQH
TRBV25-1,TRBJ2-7,ASSLLAGAGLEQY
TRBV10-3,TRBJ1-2,AISKQGHYGYT
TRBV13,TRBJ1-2,ASSWLDRENYGYT
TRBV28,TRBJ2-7,ASSTPGQAYYEQY
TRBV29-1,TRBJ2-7,SVTGESYEQY
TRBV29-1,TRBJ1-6,SVQESSYNSPLH